A single sample is the source of the 12 T cell receptor beta chains below, sequenced in a study of early T cells in non-severe SARS-CoV-2 infection. TCRdb redid the calling of the 5' RACE reads with MiXCR, one entry per CDR3 protein. Of some 83,000 distinct CDR3 sequences listed, about 9.4% are singletons. The specimen was whole blood, collected at baseline. These receptors all stem from an adult who was a healthcare worker with PCR-confirmed SARS-CoV-2 infection or an uninfected control (not recorded which).

This clonotype has a count of ten or more. This chain connects TRBV7-8 to TRBJ1-4, with a tentative D call TRBD1 (5 bases). CDR1 is SGHVS, CDR2 FQNEAQ, per germline. V lost 2 bases and J lost 10, with 20 bases in between. The CDR3 extends over 16 amino acids. CDR3: CASSLRGGSLGGKLFF. CDR3 in DNA: TGTGCCAGCAGCTTACGGGGAGGCTCGCTTGGGGGAAAACTGTTTTTT.

Ten or more counts support this clonotype. This chain uses TRBV5-5 with TRBJ1-3, with D unclear. The germline V gene has CDR1 SGHKS and CDR2 YYEKEE (reference sequence). V dropped 4 bases and J dropped 2 bases, with 19 bases sitting between them. The CDR3 is 17 amino acids. CDR3 in amino acids: CASSAGLWSSAGNTIYF. The DNA for the CDR3 is TGTGCCAGCAGCGCCGGGCTTTGGAGTAGCGCTGGAAACACCATATATTTT.

The chain carries TRBV11-2 and TRBJ2-1; 7 bases are a match to TRBD2. Trimming cost V 3 bases and J 2 bases; bases outside gene matches: 7. Germline-derived CDR1 and CDR2 are SGHAT and FQNNGV. The CDR3 is made up of 16 amino acids. The DNA for the CDR3 is TGTGCCAGCAGCTTCTACCCACTAGCGACCTACAATGAGCAGTTCTTC. Translated, it gives CASSFYPLATYNEQFF.

A few counts support this clonotype. This chain links TRBV10-1 with TRBJ2-2, with 9 bases identical to TRBD1. The CDR3 consists of 17 residues. The germline gives CDR1 WNHNN, CDR2 SYGVQD (reference sequence). The V and J ends lost 0 bases and 5 bases, in that order; junction bases with no gene match: 7. CDR3 DNA: TGCGCCAGCAGTGAGTCGTCCGGGACAGGGCATACCGGGGAGCTGTTTTTT. This sequence encodes CASSESSGTGHTGELFF.

The genes are TRBV5-1 and TRBJ2-7, with 9 bases matching TRBD1. Germline assignment: CDR1 SGHRS and CDR2 YFSETQ. Trimming took 4 bases from V and 3 from J; bases not matched to a gene: 5. CDR3 length equals 14 residues. Written as DNA, the CDR3 is TGCGCCAGCAGCCAACCGGGACAGGGCTACGAGCAGTACTTC. Encoded protein: CASSQPGQGYEQYF.

This clonotype was detected many times. The chain uses TRBV11-2 and TRBJ1-1, with a weak D call TRBD1 (5 bases). Germline V gene data show CDR1 as SGHAT and CDR2 as FQNNGV. This CDR3 has 14 amino acids. Trimming left V 1 base short and J 1 base short, with 7 bases between. CDR3 nucleotides: TGTGCCAGCAGCTTAGCCGGGGGGAACACTGAAGCTTTCTTT. This codes for CASSLAGGNTEAFF.

This clonotype was seen a handful of times. V is TRBV6-6 and J is TRBJ2-7, with TRBD2 matching over 12 bases. V lost 5 bases and J lost 7; bases outside the gene matches: 6. Germline lookup yields CDR1 MNHNY and CDR2 SVGAGI (reference sequence). This CDR3 has 14 residues. This CDR3 reads CASSLTSGSREQYF. The DNA for the CDR3 is TGTGCCAGCAGTCTGACTAGCGGGAGCAGGGAGCAGTACTTC.

This clonotype occurred many times. J is TRBJ2-3 and V is TRBV20-1; D is perhaps TRBD2 (6 bases). Germline V gene sequence: CDR1 DFQATT, CDR2 SNEGSKA (reference sequence). With 2 bases removed from V and 14 bases from J, the gap between germline ends came to 20 bases. This CDR3 has 13 residues. The CDR3 nucleotides are TGCAGTGCTAGACAACGGGAGAATGAAGTTGGGTATTTT. This translates into CSARQRENEVGYF.

This chain links TRBV4-1 with TRBJ1-1; tentative D call: TRBD1 (5 bases). The CDR3 length is 14 residues. Germline CDR1 and CDR2: MGHRA and YSYEKL. V was cut by 4 bases and J by 4 bases, with 13 bases left in between. CDR3 in amino acids: CASSLQGQVTEAFF. For the CDR3, the DNA is TGCGCCAGCAGCCTCCAGGGTCAGGTCACTGAAGCTTTCTTT.

This clonotype was counted ten times or more. This rearrangement joins TRBV27 to TRBJ2-6; 7 bases are shared with TRBD1. The CDR3 spans 19 residues. Germline-derived CDR1 and CDR2 are MNHEY and SMNVEV (reference sequence). V lost 4 bases and J lost 2; bases outside the gene matches: 14. The CDR3 here is CASSSPTGDARTGANVLTF. DNA of the CDR3: TGTGCCAGCAGTTCCCCCACAGGGGACGCTCGTACTGGGGCCAACGTCCTGACTTTC.

This clonotype occurred a few times. The chain links TRBV12-3 or TRBV12-4 to TRBJ2-3; TRBD2 aligns across 11 bases. Trimming took 5 bases from V and 6 from J; bases not matched to a gene: 13. The CDR3 has 17 residues. CDR3 in amino acids: CASSRGLAAPVPDTQYF. Here the CDR3 DNA reads TGTGCCAGCAGTAGGGGACTAGCGGCTCCAGTCCCGGATACGCAGTATTTT.

In its sample, this clonotype was seen many times. V is TRBV7-9 and J is TRBJ2-5; TRBD1 matches at 9 bases. V shed 5 bases and J 4 bases; nucleotides not matched to a gene: 11. This CDR3 region has 16 residues. Per the germline V gene, CDR1 is SEHNR and CDR2 is FQNEAQ (reference sequence). In DNA form, the CDR3 reads TGTGCCAGCAGCCCTGGGACAGGGCCTTATTTAGAGACCCAGTACTTC. Its protein product is CASSPGTGPYLETQYF.